This T cell receptor (beta chain) was identified in a study of shared clonotypes between healthy human individuals. Libraries were prepared by immunoSEQ multiplex PCR; TCRdb keeps only in-frame clonotypes and omits some of them. The table lists a few million clones, approximately 93% of them singletons. Trimming removed 10 bases at V and 4 bases at J, with 19 bases between. CDR1 and CDR2 from the germline V gene are SNHLY and FYNNEI. This CDR3 has 15 amino acids. The gene calls are TRBV2 and TRBJ2-2, with no clear D. The sample was naive CD4+ T cells from PBMCs. Specified subset: CD45RA+ positively selected. This TCR was sampled from a man aged 18 to 35 in good health. Some clones in this sample may be carry-over from other donors' samples. The CDR3 DNA reads TGTGCCACCCGCCTGGGCTCGGGTATCACCGGGGAGCTGTTTTTT. Amino acid sequence: CATRLGSGITGELFF.